By frequency in the sample, the clone carrying this TCR beta chain is large. The library was designed around alpha chains, so this beta chain is a stray read whose abundance carries little weight. TCRdb used MiXCR to reprocess the 5' RACE reads, holding one entry per CDR3 protein. The top ten clones hold approximately 23% of a sample with some 6,900 distinct CDR3 sequences, roughly 4.3% of them seen once. Documented time point: sample taken at primary tumor resection. No cell sorting; template was whole RNA from tumor, lung tissue or PBMC. The donors comprised about 70 untreated early-stage non-small cell lung cancer patients. The entry originates in a study of spatial heterogeneity in lung cancer. The overall study: For the average unique TCR and UMI combination, more than eight occurrences appeared in raw reads.

V was trimmed by 6 bases and J by 7 bases, leaving 12 bases between them. The CDR3 is 13 amino acids. The germline V gene encodes CDR1 MDHEN and CDR2 SYDVKM. The V call is TRBV28, the J call TRBJ1-4; D possibly corresponds to TRBD1 (6 bases). The TCR originated in a female donor with early-stage non-small cell lung cancer. The input for sequencing was normal lung tissue next to the tumor, taken at surgery. CDR3 in DNA: TGTGCCAGCAGCCCACAGGGTATTGAAAAACTGTTTTTT. This gives the protein CASSPQGIEKLFF.